This section outlines one TCR beta chain sequence together with its context. Its recognized antigen is unknown. One base away there is no much larger clone; base qualities are not given. This sample is part of a study of blood T cell repertoires in COVID-19 (dated by TCRdb to 2019 to 2021). For the study in its entirety: Samples covering the acute and convalescent phases of COVID-19 were provided by collaborators in the United States, Italy and Spain. The prospective study material was composed of cDNA or gDNA derived from T cells, B-cell-depleted T cells, or PBMCs. Deeply sampled blood TCRbeta repertoires from subjects exposed to, actively infected with, or recovered from COVID-19 were included in the dataset. A freely available public database, intended as a resource for researchers studying the immune response to SARS-CoV-2, is where the repertoires were released. Samples came from the ongoing ImmuneRACE study (first 160 participants) plus 1,254 subjects from 6 global collaborators. A de-identified subject ID, COVID-19 status, age in years and sex were almost always included in the sample metadata. Where available, HLA class I and class II types were obtained from metadata supplied by the sample provider rather than from assay-based typing.

The full study reports these points: How much clinical and demographic metadata was included differed by source and by participant, and the metadata was provided uncurated.

Each collaborating institution followed its own protocols to collect whole blood in K2EDTA tubes. For TCRbeta analysis, collaborator samples were shipped as frozen whole blood, as isolated PBMCs, or as DNA extracted from either sample type. The immunoSEQ Assay, a bias-controlled multiplex PCR, was used to amplify TCRbeta CDR3 regions from genomic DNA. In the paper's pipeline: The number of nucleated cells in each sample was estimated from the amplification of reference gene primers within the assay. Sequence reads were collapsed and filtered to measure the absolute abundance of every unique TCRbeta CDR3 rearrangement. Productive Simpson clonality was computed per sample as the square root of Simpson's diversity index over productive rearrangements. This is the immuneACCESS table as TCRdb keeps it, with only in-frame sequences that have V and J called. A part of the clones is gone; compared with another copy, unresolved V genes explain less than half, and the rest is unexplained. The DNA was the basis for D and trimming; V, J and clone size are from that table. The sample yields 70,000 or so clones; roughly 85% were counted once. The ten top clones hold about a tenth of the sample.

CDR1 and CDR2 are drawn from the germline V gene (reference sequence): MNHNY, SVGAGI. Ends trimmed: V by 5 bases, J by 3 bases; bases unmatched to a gene: 9. There are 15 amino acids in the CDR3, from cysteine to phenylalanine inclusive. The only DNA kept is the CDR3, 45 bases in frame from the first base. This chain joins TRBV6-6 to TRBJ2-5; 7 bases in the middle match TRBD1. The clonotype originates from a woman older than 75 with acute or convalescent COVID-19. Input material: peripheral blood. At the DNA level, the sequence is TGTGCCAGCAGTCCTCCGGGCAGGGGGAAAGAGACCCAGTACTTC. Protein translation: CASSPPGRGKETQYF.